The 9 T cell receptor beta chains in this list originate from one sample, sequenced in a study of blood T cell repertoires in COVID-19. Data came from immunoSEQ multiplex PCR; TCRdb stores just in-frame clones and leaves some out. The sample yields fewer than 400,000 clones, 85% to 90% seen once. Sequencing was carried out using PBMCs or T cells enriched from blood (not recorded which). The origin of the receptors is a woman in her forties or fifties who had recovered from COVID-19.

The J gene is TRBJ2-3, the V gene TRBV3-1 (or the pseudogene TRBV3-2); no reliable D call. Germline CDR1 is LGHDT and CDR2 is YNNKEL (reference sequence). The V and J ends lost 1 base and 1 base respectively, with 18 bases between them. This CDR3 has 18 residues. The CDR3 reads CASSQVGRSRSGTDTQYF. CDR3 DNA sequence: TGTGCCAGCAGCCAAGTCGGTAGAAGTAGATCGGGCACAGATACGCAGTATTTT.

The chain has TRBV27 and TRBJ1-1; 8 positions match TRBD1. Trimming cost V 4 bases and J 10 bases; bases outside gene matches: 2. The CDR3 loop spans 11 amino acids. CDR1 MNHEY and CDR2 SMNVEV come from the germline V gene (reference sequence). This CDR3 reads CASSSDRGAFF. The DNA of the CDR3 is TGTGCCAGCAGTTCTGACAGGGGAGCTTTCTTT.

The rearrangement links TRBV30 to TRBJ1-6; a weak D match, TRBD1 (5 bases). CDR1 is GTSNPN, CDR2 SVGIG, per germline (reference sequence). The CDR3 length is 17 residues. V was trimmed by 2 bases and J by 6 bases, leaving 20 bases between them. The CDR3, as DNA: TGTGCCTGGAGTTCCAAACAGGTCCTACTTCGTAATTCACCCCTCCACTTT. This encodes CAWSSKQVLLRNSPLHF. Looking up the rest from reference TRBV30 and TRBJ1-6 gives the full variable domain: SQTIHQWPATLVQPVGSPLSLECTVEGTSNPNLYWYRQAAGRGLQLLFYSVGIGQISSEVPQNLSASRPQDRQFILSSKKLLLSDSGFYLCAWSSKQVLLRNSPLHFGNGTRLTVT.

V usage is TRBV28 and J usage is TRBJ1-3; TRBD1 is a possible D gene (6 bases). The CDR3 covers 16 residues. The V gene's germline CDR1 is MDHEN and CDR2 SYDVKM. V shed 1 base and J shed 0 bases, with 10 bases lying between them. CDR3 protein: CASSLLGGYSGNTIYF. The CDR3 DNA reads TGTGCCAGCAGTTTATTAGGGGGTTACTCTGGAAACACCATATATTTT. The full variable domain, rest sourced from reference TRBV28 and TRBJ1-3, is DVKVTQSSRYLVKRTGEKVFLECVQDMDHENMFWYRQDPGLGLRLIYFSYDVKMKEKGDIPEGYSVSREKKERFSLILESASTNQTSMYLCASSLLGGYSGNTIYFGEGSWLTVV.

About this clone itself: This sample also contains other DNA sequences that code for the same CDR3. As DNA, the CDR3 is TGTGCCAGCAGCACCGGGACAGGGATGACTGAAGCTTTCTTT. Translation gives CASSTGTGMTEAFF. The chain employs TRBV7-8 and TRBJ1-1, with 9 bases matching TRBD1. Germline CDR1 SGHVS, CDR2 FQNEAQ. With 5 bases clipped from V and 5 bases from J, the junction kept 6 bases outside the gene matches. The CDR3 runs to 14 residues.

The chain is built from TRBV21-1 and TRBJ1-1; no DNA check was done on the table's D call, TRBD1. TRBV21-1 is reported as a pseudogene. CDR3 length: 15 amino acids. The CDR3: CASSKGRIMNTEAFF. CDR3 nucleotides: TGTGCCAGCAGCAAAGGCAGAATCATGAACACTGAAGCTTTCTTT.

The rearrangement links TRBV30 to TRBJ1-2; 8 bases are a match to TRBD1. This CDR3 spans 15 amino acids. From germline, CDR1 is GTSNPN and CDR2 SVGIG (reference sequence). V lost 4 bases to trimming and J lost 4 bases; unmatched junction nucleotides: 11. CDR3 residues: CAWTNRGQVSYGYTF. The CDR3 region has the DNA TGTGCCTGGACTAACCGGGGACAGGTTAGCTATGGCTACACCTTC.

For the CDR3, the DNA is TGTGCCAGCAGTGAGGGCCCCACCGGGGGCTACACCTTC. As protein: CASSEGPTGGYTF. The rearrangement uses TRBV6-6 and TRBJ1-2; D gene ambiguous. The CDR3 contains 13 residues. Trimming took 5 bases from V and 8 from J, leaving 15 bases between them. Germline CDR1 is MNHNY and CDR2 is SVGAGI (reference sequence).

CDR3 coding DNA: TGTGCCAGCAGCGTATCTACAGGGACGCCTAATGAAAAACTGTTTTTT. It codes for CASSVSTGTPNEKLFF. The V and J genes are TRBV9 and TRBJ1-4; D might be TRBD1 (6 bases). Germline V gene sequence: CDR1 SGDLS, CDR2 YYNGEE. This CDR3 has 16 residues. Trimming pared 1 base from V and 3 bases from J, leaving 13 bases between.